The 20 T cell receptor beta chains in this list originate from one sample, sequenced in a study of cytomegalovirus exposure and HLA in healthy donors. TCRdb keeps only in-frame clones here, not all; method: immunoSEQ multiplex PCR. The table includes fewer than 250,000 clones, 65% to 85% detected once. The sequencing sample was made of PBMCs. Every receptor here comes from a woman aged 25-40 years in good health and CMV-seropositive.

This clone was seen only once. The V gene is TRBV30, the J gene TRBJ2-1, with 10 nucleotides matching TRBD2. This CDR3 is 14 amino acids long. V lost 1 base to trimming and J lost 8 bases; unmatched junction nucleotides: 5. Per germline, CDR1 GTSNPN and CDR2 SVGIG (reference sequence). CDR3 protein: CAWSEPSGSHEQFF. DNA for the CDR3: TGTGCCTGGAGTGAACCTAGCGGGAGTCATGAGCAGTTCTTC.

This chain's CDR3 is CASSLEDRNIQYF. In nucleotides, the CDR3 is TGCGCCAGCAGCTTAGAGGATAGAAACATTCAGTACTTC. The rearrangement links TRBV5-1 to TRBJ2-4; D is unclear. CDR1 is SGHRS, CDR2 YFSETQ, per germline. CDR3 length: 13 residues. Trimming took off 2 bases at V and 6 bases at J, with 9 bases between the two ends.

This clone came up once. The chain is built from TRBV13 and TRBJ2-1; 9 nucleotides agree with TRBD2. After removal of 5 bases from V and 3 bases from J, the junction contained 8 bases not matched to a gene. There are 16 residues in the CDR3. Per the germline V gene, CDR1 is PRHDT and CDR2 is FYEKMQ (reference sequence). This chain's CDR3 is CASSGPPSGDYNEQFF. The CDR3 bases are TGTGCCAGCAGCGGGCCCCCTAGCGGGGACTACAATGAGCAGTTCTTC.

Here the CDR3 DNA reads TGTGCCAGTAGCCCGACAGGGGTCCATGGCTACACCTTC. The encoded protein is CASSPTGVHGYTF. The V call is TRBV19, the J call TRBJ1-2, with TRBD1 matching 8 bases. CDR1 LNHDA and CDR2 SQIVND come from the germline V gene (reference sequence). Trimming at V came to 6 bases and at J to 6 bases, leaving 6 bases not matched to a gene. The CDR3 extends over 13 amino acids.

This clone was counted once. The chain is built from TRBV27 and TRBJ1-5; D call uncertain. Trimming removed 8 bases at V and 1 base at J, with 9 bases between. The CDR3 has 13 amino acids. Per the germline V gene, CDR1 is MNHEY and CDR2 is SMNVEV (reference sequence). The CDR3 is CASAKRSNQPQHF. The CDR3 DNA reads TGTGCCAGCGCAAAGCGCAGCAATCAGCCCCAGCATTTT.

CDR3 amino acids: CASTPLTGLNEQFF. CDR3 DNA sequence: TGTGCCAGCACCCCCTTAACAGGACTCAATGAGCAGTTCTTC. The chain has TRBV27 and TRBJ2-1; D possibly matches TRBD1 or TRBD2 (5 bases each). The CDR3 extends over 14 amino acids. The germline V and J ends were trimmed by 7 bases and 6 bases, with 16 bases remaining between them. Germline V gene data show CDR1 as MNHEY and CDR2 as SMNVEV (reference sequence).

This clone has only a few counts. The CDR3 is CASMGQVNQPQHF. As DNA, the CDR3 is TGTGCCAGCATGGGACAGGTCAATCAGCCCCAGCATTTT. The chain combines TRBV6-1 with TRBJ1-5, with 8 positions matching TRBD1. The J segment lost 3 bases and the V segment lost 7 bases, leaving 2 bases of the junction unmatched. There are 13 residues in the CDR3. From germline, CDR1 is MNHNS and CDR2 SASEGT.

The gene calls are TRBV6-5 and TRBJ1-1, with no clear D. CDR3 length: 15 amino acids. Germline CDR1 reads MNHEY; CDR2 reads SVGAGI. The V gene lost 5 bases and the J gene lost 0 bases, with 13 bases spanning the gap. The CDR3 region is CASSRDGFMNTEAFF. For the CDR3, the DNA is TGTGCCAGCAGTCGAGACGGATTTATGAACACTGAAGCTTTCTTT.

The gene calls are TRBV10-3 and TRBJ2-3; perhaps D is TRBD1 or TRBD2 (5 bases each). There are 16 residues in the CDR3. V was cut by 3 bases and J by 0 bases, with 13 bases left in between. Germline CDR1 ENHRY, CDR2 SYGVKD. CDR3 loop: CAISDRGETSTDTQYF. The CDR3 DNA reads TGTGCCATCAGTGATCGAGGGGAGACTAGCACAGATACGCAGTATTTT.

The CDR3 is CAWSGGRNEQFF. In DNA, the CDR3 is TGTGCCTGGTCAGGGGGGCGAAATGAGCAGTTCTTC. V and J are TRBV30 and TRBJ2-1, with a tentative D call TRBD1 (7 bases). V was cut by 5 bases and J by 7 bases, with 12 bases left in between. The CDR3 extends over 12 amino acids. CDR1 is GTSNPN, CDR2 SVGIG, per germline (reference sequence).

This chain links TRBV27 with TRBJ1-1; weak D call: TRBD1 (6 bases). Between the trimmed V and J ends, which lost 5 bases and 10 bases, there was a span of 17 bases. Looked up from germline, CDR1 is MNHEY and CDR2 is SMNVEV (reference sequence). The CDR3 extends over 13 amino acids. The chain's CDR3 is CASSPRTDLRAFF. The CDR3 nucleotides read TGTGCCAGCAGTCCCCGGACAGACTTGAGAGCTTTCTTT.

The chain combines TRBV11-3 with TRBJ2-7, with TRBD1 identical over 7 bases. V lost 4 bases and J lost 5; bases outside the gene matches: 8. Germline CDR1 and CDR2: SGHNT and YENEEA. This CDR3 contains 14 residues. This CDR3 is CASSSDRVLDEQYF. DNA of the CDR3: TGTGCCAGCAGCTCAGACAGGGTTTTGGACGAGCAGTACTTC.

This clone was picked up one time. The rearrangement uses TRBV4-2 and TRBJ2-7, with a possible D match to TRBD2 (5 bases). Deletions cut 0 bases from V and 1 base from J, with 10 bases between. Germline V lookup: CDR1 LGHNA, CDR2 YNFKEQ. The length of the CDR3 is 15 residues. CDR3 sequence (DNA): TGTGCCAGCAGCCAAGATCTGGACTCATCCTACGAGCAGTACTTC. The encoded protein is CASSQDLDSSYEQYF.

The DNA for the CDR3 is TGTGCCAGCAGCTTAAATGCGGCCGACTTGGGAACTGAAGCTTTCTTT. It codes for CASSLNAADLGTEAFF. The V call is TRBV7-9, the J call TRBJ1-1; D gene unclear. The V gene lost 2 bases and the J gene lost 5 bases, with 18 bases spanning the gap. This CDR3 is built from 16 residues. Germline V CDR1 and CDR2: SEHNR, FQNEAQ (reference sequence).

DNA of the CDR3: TGTGCCTGGATCAGGGGCATTGGCGGGCCCGGGGAGCTGTTTTTT. Encoded protein: CAWIRGIGGPGELFF. This chain connects TRBV30 to TRBJ2-2; TRBD1 might be the D (6 bases). CDR1 and CDR2 from the germline V gene are GTSNPN and SVGIG (reference sequence). This CDR3 is built from 15 residues. V lost 4 bases and J 6 bases, leaving 18 bases between the germline ends.

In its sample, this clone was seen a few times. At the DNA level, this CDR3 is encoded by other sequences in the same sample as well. CDR3 nucleotides: TGTGCCAGCAGTTTGGGGGGCCGGGGCTACACCTTC. Translating gives CASSLGGRGYTF. The chain couples TRBV28 to TRBJ1-2, with D possibly being TRBD1 (6 bases). CDR3 length: 12 amino acids. Germline V gives CDR1 MDHEN, CDR2 SYDVKM. Trimming cost V 3 bases and J 8 bases, with 10 bases left between them.

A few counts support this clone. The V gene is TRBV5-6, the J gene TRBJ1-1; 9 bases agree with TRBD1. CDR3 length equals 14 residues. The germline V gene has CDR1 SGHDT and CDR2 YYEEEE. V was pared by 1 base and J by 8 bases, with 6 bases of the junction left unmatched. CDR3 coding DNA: TGTGCCAGCAGCTTGACAGGGGGCGCCTTCGAAGCTTTCTTT. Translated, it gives CASSLTGGAFEAFF.

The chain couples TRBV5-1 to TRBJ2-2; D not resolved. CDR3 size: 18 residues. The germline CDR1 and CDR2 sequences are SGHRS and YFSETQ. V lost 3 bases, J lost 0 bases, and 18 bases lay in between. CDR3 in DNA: TGCGCCAGCAGCTCCTTTGCCCTGACGGATGCGAACACCGGGGAGCTGTTTTTT. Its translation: CASSSFALTDANTGELFF.

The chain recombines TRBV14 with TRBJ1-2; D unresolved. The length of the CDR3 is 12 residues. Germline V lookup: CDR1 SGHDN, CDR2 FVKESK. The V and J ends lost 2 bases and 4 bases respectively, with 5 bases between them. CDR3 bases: TGTGCCAGCAGCCAATTCCGCTATGGCTACACCTTC. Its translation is CASSQFRYGYTF.

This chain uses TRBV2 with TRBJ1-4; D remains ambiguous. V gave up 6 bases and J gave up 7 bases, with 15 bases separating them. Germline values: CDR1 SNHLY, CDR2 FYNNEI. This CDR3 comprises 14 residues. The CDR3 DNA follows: TGTGCCAGCAGAGGCTACCTGGCAGTTGAAAAACTGTTTTTT. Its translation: CASRGYLAVEKLFF. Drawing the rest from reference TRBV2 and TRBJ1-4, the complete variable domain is EPEVTQTPSHQVTQMGQEVILRCVPISNHLYFYWYRQILGQKVEFLVSFYNNEISEKSEIFDDQFSVERPDGSNFTLKIRSTKLEDSAMYFCASRGYLAVEKLFFGSGTQLSVL.